Included here is one T cell receptor (beta chain) sequence, with context. Its matching antigen is unknown. The data belong to a study of CD8 T cells in ankylosing spondylitis. Study observations and caveats: Disease-linked clones bore a CD8+ phenotype, appearing relatively rarely in peripheral blood. Some of the motif variants had earlier been found in reactive arthritis patients' fluid and blood. Significant enrichment of disease-linked clones was reported in matched ankylosing spondylitis synovial fluid. Among TCR beta sequences, a motif of under 10 highly homologous variants appeared characteristic of ankylosing spondylitis blood.

TCRdb re-called the 5' RACE reads with MiXCR, one entry per CDR3 protein. The table has 500,000 to 550,000 distinct CDR3 sequences, approximately 11% seen once; the top ten hold approximately 6.2%. This CDR3 is 11 amino acids long. The germline V gene has CDR1 SQVTM and CDR2 ANQGSEA. V lost 3 bases and J 5 bases, leaving 7 bases between the germline ends. This TCR derives from a male donor with ankylosing spondylitis. The chain uses TRBV29-1 and TRBJ1-1; D gene ambiguous. The material sequenced was blood, either unsorted or a sorted T cell fraction (not recorded which). The CDR3 is CSVELGTEAFF. CDR3 DNA sequence: TGCAGCGTTGAGCTTGGGACTGAAGCTTTCTTT. The whole variable domain, remainder taken from reference TRBV29-1 and TRBJ1-1, is SAVISQKPSRDICQRGTSLTIQCQVDSQVTMMFWYRQQPGQSLTLIATANQGSEATYESGFVIDKFPISRPNLTFSTLTVSNMSPEDSSIYLCSVELGTEAFFGQGTRLTVV.